The 32 T cell receptor beta chains listed next were all sequenced from one sample in a study of glioma-infiltrating T cells after dendritic cell vaccination. Using immunoSEQ multiplex PCR, the repertoire was profiled, and TCRdb retains in-frame clones only, with some absent. The table includes under 100,000 clones, roughly 84% detected once. The sequences come from blood, collected before dendritic cell vaccination. The receptors were gathered from a human donor with glioblastoma.

CDR3 coding DNA: TGTGCCAGCAGCTGGCGGACAGCGATAAACTATGGCTACACCTTC. This translates into CASSWRTAINYGYTF. This chain joins TRBV5-6 and TRBJ1-2, with a weak D call TRBD1 (6 bases). Per germline, CDR1 SGHDT and CDR2 YYEEEE. The CDR3 has 15 amino acids. V lost 3 bases to trimming and J lost 2 bases, with 14 bases between them. Filled out from reference TRBV5-6 and TRBJ1-2, the complete variable domain reads DAGVTQSPTHLIKTRGQQVTLRCSPKSGHDTVSWYQQALGQGPQFIFQYYEEEERQRGNFPDRFSGHQFPNYSSELNVNALLLGDSALYLCASSWRTAINYGYTFGSGTRLTVV.

CDR3 DNA sequence: TGTGCCAGCAGCCAGGGGCCCGGCGGGAGCCAGCCCCAGCATTTT. Its protein product is CASSQGPGGSQPQHF. The rearrangement links TRBV7-9 to TRBJ1-5, with a weak D call TRBD1 (6 bases). Germline CDR1 and CDR2: SEHNR and FQNEAQ (reference sequence). V lost 5 bases and J lost 7, with 18 bases in between. The CDR3 is 15 residues long.

V and J are TRBV7-9 and TRBJ2-7; tentatively, D is TRBD1 (6 bases). This CDR3 contains 15 residues. Germline CDR1 SEHNR, CDR2 FQNEAQ (reference sequence). With 1 base removed from V and 1 base from J, the gap between germline ends came to 11 bases. CDR3 DNA sequence: TGTGCCAGCAGCTTAGAGACAGGTGCTTCCTACGAGCAGTACTTC. Translated: CASSLETGASYEQYF.

The chain carries TRBV5-4 and TRBJ2-7; TRBD2 is a possible D gene (6 bases). Germline V gene data show CDR1 as SGHNT and CDR2 as YYREEE (reference sequence). Trimming took off 0 bases at V and 7 bases at J, with 8 bases between the two ends. This CDR3 has 12 amino acids. The CDR3 here is CASSLDSGEQYF. DNA for the CDR3: TGTGCCAGCAGCTTGGACAGCGGGGAGCAGTACTTC.

On this clone itself: The same CDR3 also results from other DNA sequences found in this sample. The chain couples TRBV5-1 to TRBJ2-2, with 7 positions matching TRBD1. The CDR3 has 15 amino acids. Germline V gene lookup returns CDR1 SGHRS and CDR2 YFSETQ. J lost 1 base, V lost 0 bases, and 0 bases had no gene match. Here the CDR3 reads CASSLGQGNTGELFF. DNA for the CDR3: TGCGCCAGCAGCTTGGGACAGGGGAACACCGGGGAGCTGTTTTTT.

The chain has TRBV5-1 and TRBJ2-3, with 11 bases fitting TRBD1. J gave up 3 bases and V 2 bases, and 2 bases lay outside the gene matches. This CDR3 comprises 15 residues. Germline V gene sequence: CDR1 SGHRS, CDR2 YFSETQ. CDR3 DNA sequence: TGCGCCAGCAGCTTCGGGACAGGGGGAACAGATACGCAGTATTTT. Protein sequence: CASSFGTGGTDTQYF.

The V call is TRBV30, the J call TRBJ2-1; a weak D match, TRBD2 (8 bases). Germline values: CDR1 GTSNPN, CDR2 SVGIG (reference sequence). This CDR3 comprises 14 residues. V dropped 0 bases and J dropped 8 bases, with 14 bases sitting between them. Here the CDR3 DNA reads TGTGCCTGGAGTGTGGGACTAGGGGGCGATGAGCAGTTCTTC. Translating gives CAWSVGLGGDEQFF. Full variable domain (missing parts from reference TRBV30 and TRBJ2-1): SQTIHQWPATLVQPVGSPLSLECTVEGTSNPNLYWYRQAAGRGLQLLFYSVGIGQISSEVPQNLSASRPQDRQFILSSKKLLLSDSGFYLCAWSVGLGGDEQFFGPGTRLTVL.

V gene TRBV7-2 combines with J gene TRBJ2-5; TRBD1 might be the D (6 bases). Trimming left V 3 bases short and J 0 bases short, with 17 bases between. This CDR3 is built from 17 residues. Germline CDR1 reads SGHTA; CDR2 reads FQGNSA. The CDR3 sequence is CASSFPFDRLYQETQYF. Written as DNA, the CDR3 is TGTGCCAGCAGCTTCCCCTTTGACAGGCTATACCAAGAGACCCAGTACTTC.

This chain uses TRBV2 with TRBJ2-7; D gene uncertain. The CDR3 extends over 15 amino acids. Per germline, CDR1 SNHLY and CDR2 FYNNEI. The germline V and J ends were trimmed by 0 bases and 3 bases, with 12 bases remaining between them. CDR3 in DNA: TGTGCCAGCAGTGAAGCTGTGACTTTCTACTACGAGCAGTACTTC. Protein sequence: CASSEAVTFYYEQYF.

The chain employs TRBV29-1 and TRBJ2-7; TRBD1 might be the D (5 bases). CDR3 length: 14 amino acids. Between the trimmed V and J ends, which lost 4 bases and 1 base, there was a span of 14 bases. CDR1 is SQVTM and CDR2 is ANQGSEA in the germline V gene. CDR3 in amino acids: CSVVGAGLSYEQYF. CDR3 DNA sequence: TGCAGCGTTGTAGGGGCAGGGTTATCCTACGAGCAGTACTTC.

The rearrangement uses TRBV29-1 and TRBJ1-4; 7 bases are a match to TRBD1. The V gene's germline CDR1 is SQVTM and CDR2 ANQGSEA. The CDR3 sequence is 14 residues long. The V gene end was trimmed by 1 base and the J gene end by 6 bases; junction bases not matched to a gene: 5. CDR3 residues: CSVEGTGPHEKLFF. Here the CDR3 DNA reads TGCAGCGTTGAAGGGACAGGACCCCATGAAAAACTGTTTTTT.

The chain links TRBV7-9 to TRBJ2-7; 7 positions match TRBD2. V lost 1 base, J lost 2 bases, and 2 bases stayed unmatched. From germline, CDR1 is SEHNR and CDR2 FQNEAQ (reference sequence). This CDR3 comprises 14 residues. CDR3: CASSLVAGAYEQYF. In DNA, the CDR3 is TGTGCCAGCAGCTTAGTTGCGGGAGCCTACGAGCAGTACTTC.

This rearrangement joins TRBV11-3 to TRBJ2-5; 7 nucleotides line up with TRBD2. CDR3 length: 15 amino acids. Germline V gene data show CDR1 as SGHNT and CDR2 as YENEEA. Losses at the gene ends were 3 bases for V and 5 bases for J; bases not matched to a gene: 9. The CDR3, as DNA: TGTGCCAGCAGCTTGATAGCGGGTGGGAGGGAGACCCAGTACTTC. This encodes CASSLIAGGRETQYF. The complete variable domain, with remaining parts taken from reference TRBV11-3 and TRBJ2-5, reads EAGVVQSPRYKIIEKKQPVAFWCNPISGHNTLYWYLQNLGQGPELLIRYENEEAVDDSQLPKDRFSAERLKGVDSTLKIQPAELGDSAVYLCASSLIAGGRETQYFGPGTRLLVL.

The chain recombines TRBV6-5 with TRBJ1-1; D ambiguous. Germline CDR1 is MNHEY and CDR2 is SVGAGI. The V gene lost 5 bases and the J gene lost 5 bases, with 9 bases spanning the gap. This CDR3 region has 12 residues. CDR3 residues: CASSQPGTEAFF. The CDR3 nucleotides read TGTGCCAGCAGTCAACCCGGGACTGAAGCTTTCTTT.

V is TRBV13 and J is TRBJ2-1; weak D call: TRBD1 (6 bases). The length of the CDR3 is 15 residues. In germline, CDR1 is PRHDT, CDR2 FYEKMQ (reference sequence). V was trimmed by 5 bases and J by 9 bases, leaving 20 bases between them. The CDR3 sequence is CASSAQTGTGPEQFF. The CDR3 nucleotides are TGTGCCAGCAGCGCTCAGACGGGAACAGGGCCTGAGCAGTTCTTC.

The rearrangement joins TRBV4-1 to TRBJ2-4; 8 nucleotides agree with TRBD1. After removal of 3 bases from V and 8 bases from J, the junction contained 6 bases not matched to a gene. The CDR3 spans 14 residues. Germline loops: CDR1 MGHRA, CDR2 YSYEKL. CDR3 protein: CASSHPGGADIQYF. DNA for the CDR3: TGCGCCAGCAGCCACCCAGGGGGCGCAGACATTCAGTACTTC.

The rearrangement uses TRBV5-1 and TRBJ1-2; TRBD1 matches 7 bases. CDR1 is SGHRS, CDR2 YFSETQ, per germline. CDR3 length: 15 amino acids. The V gene end was trimmed by 4 bases and the J gene end by 2 bases; junction bases not matched to a gene: 8. CDR3 protein: CASSPGQALNYGYTF. The DNA of the CDR3 is TGCGCCAGCAGCCCTGGACAGGCCCTCAACTATGGCTACACCTTC.

Written as DNA, the CDR3 is TGTGCCTGGAGAGACAATAGCAATCAGCCCCAGCATTTT. Protein sequence: CAWRDNSNQPQHF. The rearrangement links TRBV30 to TRBJ1-5; D is ambiguous. The CDR3 is 13 residues long. The germline CDR1 and CDR2 sequences are GTSNPN and SVGIG (reference sequence). The ends were cut back, 3 bases at V and 0 bases at J, with 6 bases in the middle.

This sequence joins TRBV6-1 and TRBJ2-7, with a possible D match to TRBD1 (5 bases). V was clipped by 7 bases and J by 2 bases, with 12 bases between them. In germline, CDR1 is MNHNS, CDR2 SASEGT. The CDR3 loop spans 13 amino acids. The DNA of the CDR3 is TGTGCCAGCACTTTCGACAGTCCCTACGAGCAGTACTTC. Translation gives CASTFDSPYEQYF.

CDR3 sequence (DNA): TGTGCCAGCAGTACCCTCGGAGGTGGAGATTCACCCCTCCACTTT. Its protein is CASSTLGGGDSPLHF. The rearrangement uses TRBV6-1 and TRBJ1-6; no clear D. This CDR3 is 15 amino acids long. Trimming shortened V by 5 bases and J by 8 bases, and 16 bases separated the two germline ends. Germline V CDR1 and CDR2: MNHNS, SASEGT.

This chain joins TRBV7-9 and TRBJ2-3; 10 bases match TRBD2. The CDR3 sequence is 16 residues long. Per the germline V gene, CDR1 is SEHNR and CDR2 is FQNEAQ (reference sequence). J gave up 0 bases and V 3 bases, and 3 bases lay outside the gene matches. The CDR3 loop reads CASSLSLAGSTDTQYF. The DNA of the CDR3 is TGTGCCAGCAGCTTGTCACTAGCGGGAAGCACAGATACGCAGTATTTT.

This chain links TRBV11-2 with TRBJ2-7; TRBD1 matches 11 bases. J lost 0 bases, V lost 0 bases, and 7 bases had no gene match. This CDR3 is built from 18 residues. Germline CDR1 is SGHAT and CDR2 is FQNNGV. CDR3: CASSLDNWTGGFSYEQYF. The CDR3 nucleotides read TGTGCCAGCAGCTTAGATAACTGGACAGGGGGCTTCTCCTACGAGCAGTACTTC.

V gene TRBV10-1 combines with J gene TRBJ1-5, with a weak D call TRBD1 (6 bases). V was shortened by 8 bases and J by 4 bases, with 15 bases between the two germline ends. The CDR3 is 14 residues long. Germline values: CDR1 WNHNN, CDR2 SYGVQD (reference sequence). This chain's CDR3 is CASGITGRNQPQHF. The CDR3 region has the DNA TGCGCCAGCGGCATAACAGGGAGAAATCAGCCCCAGCATTTT.

This rearrangement joins TRBV5-6 to TRBJ2-3; D is unresolved. Trimming removed 4 bases at V and 3 bases at J, with 6 bases between. CDR1 and CDR2 (germline): SGHDT, YYEEEE. This CDR3 spans 12 amino acids. The CDR3 reads CASSLRTDTQYF. Written as DNA, the CDR3 is TGTGCCAGCAGCCTTAGAACAGATACGCAGTATTTT.

The chain combines TRBV6-1 with TRBJ2-7; D is possibly TRBD2 (5 bases). Trimming cost V 0 bases and J 3 bases, with 12 bases left between them. CDR1 is MNHNS, CDR2 SASEGT, per germline. This CDR3 has 15 amino acids. CDR3 sequence: CASSEAGSGVYEQYF. The CDR3 region has the DNA TGTGCCAGCAGTGAAGCGGGAAGCGGCGTCTACGAGCAGTACTTC.

The chain links TRBV6-1 to TRBJ1-5; 8 bases are shared with TRBD1. V trimming: 6 bases; J trimming: 3 bases; junction bases outside the gene matches: 7. CDR1 MNHNS and CDR2 SASEGT come from the germline V gene. The CDR3 is 15 residues long. The CDR3 DNA reads TGTGCCAGCAGACCCAAGACAGGGGACAATCAGCCCCAGCATTTT. The encoded protein is CASRPKTGDNQPQHF.

The rearrangement joins TRBV28 to TRBJ2-7, with D maybe TRBD1 (6 bases). Germline assignment: CDR1 MDHEN and CDR2 SYDVKM. Trimming left V 7 bases short and J 3 bases short, with 13 bases between. CDR3 length: 13 residues. The CDR3 DNA sequence: TGTGCCAGCACCCTCCCAGGGGACTACGAGCAGTACTTC. Protein product: CASTLPGDYEQYF.

The V gene is TRBV11-2, the J gene TRBJ1-1; no clear D. Trimming took 3 bases from V and 5 from J, leaving 10 bases between them. The CDR3 has 13 residues. Per the germline V gene, CDR1 is SGHAT and CDR2 is FQNNGV. CDR3 residues: CASSFREGTEAFF. For the CDR3, the DNA is TGTGCCAGCAGCTTCCGGGAGGGTACTGAAGCTTTCTTT.

V usage is TRBV20-1 and J usage is TRBJ2-7; no clear D. The V end was cut by 3 bases, the J end by 4 bases, with 7 bases between. This CDR3 is built from 11 residues. The germline V gene has CDR1 DFQATT and CDR2 SNEGSKA (reference sequence). CDR3 DNA sequence: TGCAGTGCTAGGGGCCAGTACGAGCAGTACTTC. This sequence encodes CSARGQYEQYF.

This sequence joins TRBV5-6 and TRBJ1-5; D is undetermined. The V gene lost 1 base and the J gene lost 2 bases, with 16 bases spanning the gap. Germline loops: CDR1 SGHDT, CDR2 YYEEEE. The CDR3 runs 17 residues. The CDR3 protein is CASSLWLAPRGNQPQHF. The CDR3 DNA is TGTGCCAGCAGCTTGTGGTTGGCCCCGAGGGGCAATCAGCCCCAGCATTTT.

The chain couples TRBV5-1 to TRBJ1-1; 7 nucleotides line up with TRBD1. The germline CDR1 and CDR2 sequences are SGHRS and YFSETQ. The CDR3 has 15 residues. The J segment lost 4 bases and the V segment lost 4 bases, leaving 10 bases of the junction unmatched. CDR3 in amino acids: CASSPQDPGGTEAFF. DNA of the CDR3: TGCGCCAGCAGCCCACAGGACCCAGGGGGCACTGAAGCTTTCTTT.

The chain recombines TRBV5-8 with TRBJ2-3; 7 bases are shared with TRBD2. With V trimmed by 0 bases and J by 1 base, 2 bases remained unmatched. Germline assignment: CDR1 SGHTS and CDR2 YDEGEE. The CDR3 spans 15 residues. The CDR3: CASSLVAGGTDTQYF. CDR3 DNA sequence: TGTGCCAGCAGCTTGGTGGCGGGAGGCACAGATACGCAGTATTTT.